These T cell receptor beta chains were read from a single sample in a study of blood T cells in healthy people across ages. TCRdb reprocessed the 5' RACE reads via MiXCR and lists one record per CDR3 protein. The sample contains some 760,000 distinct CDR3 sequences, around 25% of which appear only once. These data also featured in a second study, about T cells of mothers and their children.

The sequencing sample was made of blood. The receptor source for this set is a boy aged 5-17 years in good health. Both conserved end residues are part of each CDR3. D genes are given only for firm matches. Clone sizes are given selectively: once, few, many, or a class where the clone is expanded.

TRBV4-3	.	TRBD2	TRBJ2-1	TGCGCCAGCAGCCAAGATTTTAGGAGCGGGGGGTTCTATGAGCAGTTCTTC	CASSQDFRSGGFYEQFF
TRBV9	.	.	TRBJ1-1	TGTGCCAGCAGCATACTCCCGGGGGAAGTAAACACTGAAGCTTTCTTT	CASSILPGEVNTEAFF
TRBV12-3/TRBV12-4	.	.	TRBJ1-3	TGTGCCAGCAGCCTACTCCTACTGGCCTCTGGAAACACCATATATTTT	CASSLLLLASGNTIYF
TRBV24-1	few	TRBD1	TRBJ2-5	TGTGCCACCAGTGATTTGAGACAGGGCAACGAAGAGACCCAGTACTTC	CATSDLRQGNEETQYF
TRBV4-3	.	TRBD2	TRBJ2-2	TGCGCTAGCAGCCAAGGGCGGGGGATTACCGGGGAGCTGTTTTTT	CASSQGRGITGELFF
TRBV14	.	.	TRBJ1-2	TGTGCCAGCAGCGCAAAGGGATTAGGCCCACCTAACTATGGCTACACCTTC	CASSAKGLGPPNYGYTF
TRBV15	.	TRBD2	TRBJ2-1	TGTGCCACCAGCAGAGATCGACTAGCCACCTACAATGAGCAGTTCTTC	CATSRDRLATYNEQFF
TRBV20-1	.	.	TRBJ2-3	TGCAGTGGGAAGACAGACCGAACTAGCACAGATACGCAGTATTTT	CSGKTDRTSTDTQYF
TRBV3-1	.	.	TRBJ2-3	TGTGCCAGCAGCCCCCGGGAGTTTGGCACAGATACGCAGTATTTT	CASSPREFGTDTQYF
TRBV7-9	.	.	TRBJ2-5	TGTGCCAGCAGCTCCGGGACGGCGGGGGAGACCCAGTACTTC	CASSSGTAGETQYF
TRBV29-1	.	.	TRBJ1-2	TGCAGCGTTCGAGGCCCCGGCGGCTACACCTTC	CSVRGPGGYTF
TRBV4-2	.	TRBD1	TRBJ1-4	TGTGCCAGCAGCCCCTCGGGACAGGGGGATGGACGTAATGAAAAACTGTTTTTT	CASSPSGQGDGRNEKLFF
TRBV20-1	.	TRBD1	TRBJ1-1	TGCAGTGCTGGGACGACAGGGGGCCTTCAAGAAGCTTTCTTT	CSAGTTGGLQEAFF
TRBV29-1	.	.	TRBJ2-3	TGCAGCGTTGATTTCCCAGGGCCAGATACGCAGTATTTT	CSVDFPGPDTQYF
TRBV10-3	.	.	TRBJ1-1	TGTGCCACCACCACGAGAGCTGGGGAATACACTGAAGCTTTCTTT	CATTTRAGEYTEAFF
TRBV19	.	TRBD2	TRBJ2-1	TGTGCCAGTAGTACCAACGTAGCGGGAGGCGGCAATGAGCAGTTCTTC	CASSTNVAGGGNEQFF
TRBV29-1	.	.	TRBJ1-1	TGCAGCGTGGAGTCGGGTGAAGCTTTCTTT	CSVESGEAFF
TRBV12-3/TRBV12-4	.	.	TRBJ1-5	TGTGCCAGCAGTTTAAAGGGTGGCGGTCAGCCCCAGCATTTT	CASSLKGGGQPQHF
TRBV28	few	.	TRBJ2-7	TGTGCCAGCAGTTTTGGAGCGTTTGAGCAGTACTTC	CASSFGAFEQYF
TRBV5-1	few	.	TRBJ2-1	TGCGCCAGCAGCTTGGGGCTGGTCGATGAGCAGTTCTTC	CASSLGLVDEQFF
TRBV7-3	.	TRBD1	TRBJ2-2	TGTGCCAGCAGATCCGGGACAGGGGACACCGGGGAGCTGTTTTTT	CASRSGTGDTGELFF
TRBV2	.	TRBD1	TRBJ1-1	TGTGCCAGCAGAAGACAGGGAGGGGCTGAAGCTTTCTTT	CASRRQGGAEAFF
TRBV27	.	.	TRBJ1-5	TGTGCCAGCAGTTTATATCCCTACAATCAGCCCCAGCATTTT	CASSLYPYNQPQHF
TRBV7-9	few	.	TRBJ2-5	TGTGCCAGCAGCTCCTTAGCAGACAGGAACCAAGAGACCCAGTACTTC	CASSSLADRNQETQYF
TRBV19	few	.	TRBJ1-1	TGTGCCAGTAGTCAGGGGTGGTCGGCTGAAGCTTTCTTT	CASSQGWSAEAFF
TRBV5-1	.	.	TRBJ2-5	TGCGCCAGCAGCTGGACGGACGGCAGTTCGGAGACCCAGTACTTC	CASSWTDGSSETQYF